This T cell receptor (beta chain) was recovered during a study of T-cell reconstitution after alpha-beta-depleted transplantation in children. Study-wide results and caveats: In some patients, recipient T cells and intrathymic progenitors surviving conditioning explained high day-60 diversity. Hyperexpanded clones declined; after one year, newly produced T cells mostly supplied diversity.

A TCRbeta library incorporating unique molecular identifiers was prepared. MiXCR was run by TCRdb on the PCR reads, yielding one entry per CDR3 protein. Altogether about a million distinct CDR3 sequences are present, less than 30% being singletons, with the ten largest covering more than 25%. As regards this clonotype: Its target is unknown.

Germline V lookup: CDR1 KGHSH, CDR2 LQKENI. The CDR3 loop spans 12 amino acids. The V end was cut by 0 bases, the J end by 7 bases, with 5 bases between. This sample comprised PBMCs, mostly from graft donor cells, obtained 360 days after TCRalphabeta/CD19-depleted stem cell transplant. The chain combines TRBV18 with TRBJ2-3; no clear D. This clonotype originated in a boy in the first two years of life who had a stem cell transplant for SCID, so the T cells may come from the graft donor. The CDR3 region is CASSPPGYTQYF. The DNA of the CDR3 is TGTGCCAGCTCACCACCCGGTTATACGCAGTATTTT.